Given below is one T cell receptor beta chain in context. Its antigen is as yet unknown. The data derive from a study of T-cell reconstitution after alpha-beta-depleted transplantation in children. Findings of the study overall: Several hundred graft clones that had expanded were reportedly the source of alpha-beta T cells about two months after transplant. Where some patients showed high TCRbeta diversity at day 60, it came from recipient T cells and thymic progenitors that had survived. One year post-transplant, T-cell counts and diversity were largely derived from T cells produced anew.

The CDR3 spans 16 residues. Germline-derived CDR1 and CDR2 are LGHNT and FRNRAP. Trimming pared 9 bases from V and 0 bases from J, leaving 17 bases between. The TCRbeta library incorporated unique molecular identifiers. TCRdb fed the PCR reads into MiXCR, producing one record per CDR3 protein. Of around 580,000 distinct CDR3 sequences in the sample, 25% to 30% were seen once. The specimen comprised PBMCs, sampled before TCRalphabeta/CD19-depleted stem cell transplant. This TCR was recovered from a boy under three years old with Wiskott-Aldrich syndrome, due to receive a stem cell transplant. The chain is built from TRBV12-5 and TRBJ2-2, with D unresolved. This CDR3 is CASPPGPGPNTGELFF. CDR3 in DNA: TGTGCTAGCCCCCCCGGACCTGGGCCGAACACCGGGGAGCTGTTTTTT.